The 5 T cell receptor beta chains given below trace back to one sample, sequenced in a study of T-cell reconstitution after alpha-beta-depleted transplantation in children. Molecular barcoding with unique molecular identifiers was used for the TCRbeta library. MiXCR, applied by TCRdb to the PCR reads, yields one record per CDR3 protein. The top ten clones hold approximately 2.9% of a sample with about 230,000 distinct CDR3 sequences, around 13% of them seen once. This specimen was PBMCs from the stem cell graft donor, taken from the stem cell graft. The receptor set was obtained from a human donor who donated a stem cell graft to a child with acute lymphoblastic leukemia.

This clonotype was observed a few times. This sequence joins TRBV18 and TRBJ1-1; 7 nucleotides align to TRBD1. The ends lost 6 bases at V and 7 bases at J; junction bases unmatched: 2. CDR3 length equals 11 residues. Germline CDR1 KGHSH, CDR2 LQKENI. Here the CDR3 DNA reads TGTGCCAGCTCCCAGGGGGGTGAAGCTTTCTTT. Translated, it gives CASSQGGEAFF.

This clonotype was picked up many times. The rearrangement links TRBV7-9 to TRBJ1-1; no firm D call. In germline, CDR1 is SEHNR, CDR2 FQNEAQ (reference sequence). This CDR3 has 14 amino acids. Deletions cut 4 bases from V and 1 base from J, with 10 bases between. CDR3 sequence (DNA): TGTGCCAGCAGCTCGTCAGAAGAGAACACTGAAGCTTTCTTT. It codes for CASSSSEENTEAFF.

The CDR3 loop reads CASSQDGLMITDTQYF. The CDR3 DNA sequence: TGTGCCAGCAGCCAAGATGGGCTAATGATCACAGATACGCAGTATTTT. This rearrangement joins TRBV3-1 to TRBJ2-3; D is undetermined. V lost 0 bases and J lost 2, with 12 bases in between. Looked up from germline, CDR1 is LGHDT and CDR2 is YNNKEL (reference sequence). CDR3 size: 16 residues.

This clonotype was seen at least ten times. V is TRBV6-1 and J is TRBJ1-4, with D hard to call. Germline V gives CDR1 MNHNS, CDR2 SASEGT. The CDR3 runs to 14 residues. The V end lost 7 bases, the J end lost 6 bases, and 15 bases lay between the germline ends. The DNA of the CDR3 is TGTGCCAGCACCCCACGGAAGACTCATGAAAAACTGTTTTTT. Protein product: CASTPRKTHEKLFF.

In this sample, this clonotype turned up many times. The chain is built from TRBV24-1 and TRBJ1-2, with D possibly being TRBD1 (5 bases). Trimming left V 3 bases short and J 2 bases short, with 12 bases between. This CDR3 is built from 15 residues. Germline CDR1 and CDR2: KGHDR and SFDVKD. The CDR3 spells CATSDPSGGNYGYTF. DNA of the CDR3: TGTGCCACCAGTGATCCGTCGGGGGGGAACTATGGCTACACCTTC.